The clone carrying this T cell receptor (beta chain) was observed a single time. Repertoires were generated with immunoSEQ multiplex PCR, while TCRdb's copy carries only in-frame clones and drops some. The data contain 40,000 to 55,000 clones, more than 85% of them singletons. This sample is part of a study of graft-versus-host responses after intestinal transplantation. As for the study in general: Those transplanted obtained multivisceral, liver-intestinal, or isolated intestinal grafts. Tacrolimus and steroids were given for two to four years to all recipients after anti-thymocyte globulin induction.

Germline V CDR1 and CDR2: LGHNA, YNFKEQ. J lost 4 bases, V lost 0 bases, and 9 bases had no gene match. The CDR3 sequence is 17 residues long. Sequences were derived from PBMCs, sampled 524 days after transplant. The sequence was obtained from a human patient who received an intestinal transplant, so some T cells may come from the graft donor. The chain links TRBV4-2 to TRBJ2-7, with 10 bases lining up with TRBD2. The CDR3 DNA reads as TGTGCCAGCAGCCAAGATCCCCCTAGCGGGAGCGTGTACGAGCAGTACTTC. The encoded protein is CASSQDPPSGSVYEQYF.